A selection of T cell receptor beta chains follows, all from one sample in a study of T cells in Graves' hyperthyroidism and ophthalmopathy. TCRdb ran MiXCR on the multiplex PCR reads and lists one entry per CDR3 protein. The sample lists 310,000 or so distinct CDR3 sequences, over 15% occurring once. Sample: blood. The receptor source for this set is an older woman with Graves' ophthalmopathy. CDR3s include the opening cysteine and the closing phenylalanine or tryptophan.

TRBJ1-4 16 TRBV15 CATSRDAGTGNEKLFF
TRBJ2-1 16 TRBV30 CAWRPPGTSGSYEQFF
TRBJ2-7 15 TRBV27 CASSLKTSGYQRQYF
TRBJ2-3 13 TRBV7-2 CASSLGRENTQYF
TRBJ1-4 15 TRBV4-2 CASSQEGGANEKLFF
TRBJ2-7 16 TRBV4-1 CASSHAFTGANYEQYF
TRBJ1-6 14 TRBV12-3/TRBV12-4 CASSPGGGRSPLHF
TRBJ2-5 14 TRBV12-3/TRBV12-4 CASCPGGGRQTQYF
TRBJ1-5 16 TRBV7-2 CASSTRTGGINQPQHF
TRBJ2-2 22 TRBV14 CASSQETISTSTGATYTGELFF
TRBJ1-1 14 TRBV7-2 CASSWADRVTEAFF
TRBJ2-5 14 TRBV20-1 CSATSLAGKETQYF
TRBJ2-4 16 TRBV4-1 CASSQPLRDRGNIQYF
TRBJ2-4 15 TRBV9 CASSVAQGGGNIQYF
TRBJ2-5 14 TRBV4-1 CASSQEWIGETQYF
TRBJ1-6 15 TRBV20-1 CSARGAYSYNSPLHF
TRBJ2-5 17 TRBV9 CASSVDPKKSRSETQYF
TRBJ2-1 15 TRBV18 CASSPMAASYNEQFF
TRBJ1-2 13 TRBV10-3 CAISESRGHGYTF
TRBJ1-2 14 TRBV4-2 CASSQDKTAHGYTF
TRBJ2-3 16 TRBV10-3 CAISEETGYETDTQYF
TRBJ2-5 14 TRBV29-1 CSVEAWTSQETQYF
TRBJ1-6 13 TRBV20-1 CSARGRSNSPLHF
TRBJ2-7 13 TRBV7-2 CASSSAGGREQYF
TRBJ2-5 13 TRBV20-1 CSASVGREKTQYF
TRBJ2-3 15 TRBV20-1 CSARDRGLGTDTQYF
TRBJ2-7 14 TRBV20-1 CSASIRTGINEQYF
TRBJ2-7 14 TRBV19 CASALQFGLYEQYF
TRBJ1-2 14 TRBV24-1 CATSDGGFNYGYTF
TRBJ2-1 15 TRBV7-2 CASSLARQGGYEQFF
TRBJ2-1 14 TRBV5-1 CASSLFGSDNEQFF
TRBJ2-5 14 TRBV9 CASSVDRGQETQYF
TRBJ1-5 18 TRBV12-5 CASGQGGVLGESNQPQHF
TRBJ2-1 15 TRBV6-4 CASSEKRGGYNEQFF
TRBJ2-2 16 TRBV3-1 CASSQVAGANTGELFF
TRBJ2-4 16 TRBV27 CASSRMGVRSKNIQYF
TRBJ1-1 12 TRBV20-1 CSARKQGAEAFF
TRBJ2-1 14 TRBV10-3 CAIRYSDSRNEQFF
TRBJ2-5 16 TRBV12-3/TRBV12-4 CASSLWAGTDQETQYF
TRBJ1-5 14 TRBV12-3/TRBV12-4 CASRVRGSNQPQHF
TRBJ2-3 15 TRBV20-1 CSASKSSGAEDTQYF
TRBJ1-1 18 TRBV15 CATSRPGGSRLGHTEAFF
TRBJ1-2 18 TRBV12-3/TRBV12-4 CASSLAQNSAGANYGYTF
TRBJ1-6 17 TRBV9 CASSVAPSGTGGSPLHF
TRBJ2-2 14 TRBV29-1 CSVGSGRMTGELFF